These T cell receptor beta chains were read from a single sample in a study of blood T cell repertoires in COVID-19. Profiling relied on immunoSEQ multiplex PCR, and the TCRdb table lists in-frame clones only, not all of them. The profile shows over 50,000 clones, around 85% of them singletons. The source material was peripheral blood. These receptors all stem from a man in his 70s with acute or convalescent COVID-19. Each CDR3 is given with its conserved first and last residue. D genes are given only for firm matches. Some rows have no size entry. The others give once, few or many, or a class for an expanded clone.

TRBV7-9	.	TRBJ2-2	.	TGTGCCAGCAGCTTAGGTCTTAGCTCAAACACCGGGGAGCTGTTTTTT	CASSLGLSSNTGELFF
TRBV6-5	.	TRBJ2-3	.	TGTGCCAGCAGCCGATTGGAGGAGGCAGATACGCAGTATTTT	CASSRLEEADTQYF
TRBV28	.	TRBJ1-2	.	TGTGCCAGCAAGAGGGGGGGCGCCTATGGCTACACCTTC	CASKRGGAYGYTF
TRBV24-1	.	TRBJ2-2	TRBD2	TGTGCCACCAGTGACCCGAAGCGGGGGCGGGCCGGGGAGCTGTTTTTT	CATSDPKRGRAGELFF
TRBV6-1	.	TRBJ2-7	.	TGTGCCAGCAGTAAAGCGGGACACCGGTTATACTTC	CASSKAGHRLYF
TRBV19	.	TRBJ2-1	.	TGTGCCAGTAGACAGGGTCTCCCCTACAATGAGCAGTTCTTC	CASRQGLPYNEQFF
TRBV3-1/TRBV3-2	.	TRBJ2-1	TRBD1	TGTGCCAGCAGAAGACAGGGGGCAAATGAGCAGTTCTTC	CASRRQGANEQFF
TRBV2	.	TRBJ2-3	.	TGTGCCAGCCGGGGGACTAGCACAGATACGCAGTATTTT	CASRGTSTDTQYF
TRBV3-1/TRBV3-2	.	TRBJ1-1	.	TGTGCCAGCAGCCAAGAACCCCGTGCCGCCAGTGAAGCTTTCTTT	CASSQEPRAASEAFF
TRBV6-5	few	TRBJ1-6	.	TGTGCCAGCAGTTACCCGGCAACAGGAGAATCACCCCTCCACTTT	CASSYPATGESPLHF
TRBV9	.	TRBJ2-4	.	TGTGCCAGCAGCGTAGCCCCGGAGGAAAACATTCAGTACTTC	CASSVAPEENIQYF
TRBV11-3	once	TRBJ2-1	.	TGTGCCAGCAGCCAGGGGTCGAAGGGCTACAATGAGCAGTTCTTC	CASSQGSKGYNEQFF
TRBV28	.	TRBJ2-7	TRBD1	TGTGCCATCGGGTCAACAGGGGCGAACTACGAGCAGTACTTC	CAIGSTGANYEQYF
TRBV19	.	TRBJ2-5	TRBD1	TGTGCCAGTAGTATGGTGACAGGGTACCAAGAGACCCAGTACTTC	CASSMVTGYQETQYF
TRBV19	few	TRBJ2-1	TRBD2	TGTGCCAGTACCAAAGCTAGCGGGGCGGGCTCCTACAATGAGCAGTTCTTC	CASTKASGAGSYNEQFF
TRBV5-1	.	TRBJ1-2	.	TGCGCCAGCAGCTTGGCCCCTCCGACCGCGGGGGCTGAGGGCTACACCTTC	CASSLAPPTAGAEGYTF
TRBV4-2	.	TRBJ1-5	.	TGTGCCAGCAGCCAAGTCGGAGATAGCAATCAGCCCCAGCATTTT	CASSQVGDSNQPQHF
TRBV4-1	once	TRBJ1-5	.	TGCGCCAGCAGCCAAGATCAGGGTCAGCCCCAGCATTTT	CASSQDQGQPQHF
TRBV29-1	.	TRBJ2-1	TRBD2	TGCAGCGTAGCGGGGGGAGTCGGCATTTACAATGAGCAGTTCTTC	CSVAGGVGIYNEQFF
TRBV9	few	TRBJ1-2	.	TGTGCCAGCAGCGTAGGGCGTTTTACAGGGCCGGAGAGTGGCTACACCTTC	CASSVGRFTGPESGYTF
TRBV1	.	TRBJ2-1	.	TGCACCAGCAGCCAAGACTCCGGGACAGCAGACAATGAGCAGTTCTTC	CTSSQDSGTADNEQFF
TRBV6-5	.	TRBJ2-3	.	TGTGCCAGCAGTTACAAAGCTAGCACAGATACGCAGTATTTT	CASSYKASTDTQYF
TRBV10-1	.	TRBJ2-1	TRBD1	TGCGCCAGCTCCGATCTGGGGGACAGGGGAAGGTATAAGCAGTTCTTC	CASSDLGDRGRYKQFF
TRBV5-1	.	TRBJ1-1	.	TGCGCCAGCAGCTTGGGGACAGACAAAATCACTGAAGCTTTCTTT	CASSLGTDKITEAFF
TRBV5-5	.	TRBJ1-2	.	TGTGCCAGCAGCTGGCCCCCAGGGAAGAGTTCCTATGGCTACACCTTC	CASSWPPGKSSYGYTF
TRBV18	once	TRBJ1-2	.	TGTGCCAGCTCAACGACAGTGTCCTATGGCTACACCTTC	CASSTTVSYGYTF
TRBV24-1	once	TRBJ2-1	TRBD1	TGTGCCACCAGTGACCCTGACAGGGCCGACAATGAGCAGTTCTTC	CATSDPDRADNEQFF
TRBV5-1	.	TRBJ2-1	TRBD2	TGCGCCAGCAGCTTGGCGCCTAGCGGGGGCCTGGGGAACAATGAGCAGTTCTTC	CASSLAPSGGLGNNEQFF
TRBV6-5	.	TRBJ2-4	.	TGTGCCAGCAGACAAAACCGGGCCGGGGAAAACATTCAGTACTTC	CASRQNRAGENIQYF
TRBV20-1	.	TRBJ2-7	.	TGCAGTGCTAGTTCCGGGTCCTTAGAGTCCGAGCAGTACTTC	CSASSGSLESEQYF
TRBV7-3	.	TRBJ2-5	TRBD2	TGTGCCAGCAGCTTAAATGGCCTGGGTAGCGGGGGGGAGACCCAGTACTTC	CASSLNGLGSGGETQYF
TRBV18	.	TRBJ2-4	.	TGTGCCAGCTCCCCACCGGGGAGTCTAGCCAAAAACATTCAGTACTTC	CASSPPGSLAKNIQYF
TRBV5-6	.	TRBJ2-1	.	TGTGCCAGCAGCTTGGCCGGCCAGGGCTACAATGAGCAGTTCTTC	CASSLAGQGYNEQFF
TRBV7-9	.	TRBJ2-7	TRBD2	TGTGCCAGCAGCTCCGGGACTACCTACGAGCAGTACTTC	CASSSGTTYEQYF
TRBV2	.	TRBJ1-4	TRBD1	TGTGCCAGCAGTTGGGACAGGGGTCTTAATGAAAAACTGTTTTTT	CASSWDRGLNEKLFF
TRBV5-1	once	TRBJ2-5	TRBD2	TGCGCCAGCAGCTTCGAACTAACGGGAGGAGAGACCCAGTACTTC	CASSFELTGGETQYF
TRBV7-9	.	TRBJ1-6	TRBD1	TGTGCCAGCAGCTCCCCAACAGGGGCGGGTAATTCACCCCTCCACTTT	CASSSPTGAGNSPLHF
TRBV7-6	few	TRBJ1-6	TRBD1	TGTGCCAGCAGCCCCGGACAGGGCGGAAATTCACCCCTCCACTTT	CASSPGQGGNSPLHF
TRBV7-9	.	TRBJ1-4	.	TGTGCCAGCAGCCCCCGAGGGGGGGAGGCTAATGAAAAACTGTTTTTT	CASSPRGGEANEKLFF
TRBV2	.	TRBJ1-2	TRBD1	TGTGCCAGCACCCGGGACAGGGATTGGGGCTACACCTTC	CASTRDRDWGYTF
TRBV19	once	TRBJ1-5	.	TGTGCCAGTACCCCTTGGGGGCCTAGCAATCAGCCCCAGCATTTT	CASTPWGPSNQPQHF
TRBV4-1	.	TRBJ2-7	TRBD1	TGCGCCAGCAGCTCGACAGGGGGCGAGCAGTACTTC	CASSSTGGEQYF
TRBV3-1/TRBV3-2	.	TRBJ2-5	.	TGTGCCAGCAGCCAAGACGGGGGTCGGATCCAAGAGACCCAGTACTTC	CASSQDGGRIQETQYF
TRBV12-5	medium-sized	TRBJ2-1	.	TGTGCTAGTGGTTTGGTAAGGGTGGGCAGGGGCTACAATGAGCAGTTCTTC	CASGLVRVGRGYNEQFF
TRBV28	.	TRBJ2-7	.	TGTGCCAGCAGTTTATGGGGGGCGGCCTCCTACGAGCAGTACTTC	CASSLWGAASYEQYF